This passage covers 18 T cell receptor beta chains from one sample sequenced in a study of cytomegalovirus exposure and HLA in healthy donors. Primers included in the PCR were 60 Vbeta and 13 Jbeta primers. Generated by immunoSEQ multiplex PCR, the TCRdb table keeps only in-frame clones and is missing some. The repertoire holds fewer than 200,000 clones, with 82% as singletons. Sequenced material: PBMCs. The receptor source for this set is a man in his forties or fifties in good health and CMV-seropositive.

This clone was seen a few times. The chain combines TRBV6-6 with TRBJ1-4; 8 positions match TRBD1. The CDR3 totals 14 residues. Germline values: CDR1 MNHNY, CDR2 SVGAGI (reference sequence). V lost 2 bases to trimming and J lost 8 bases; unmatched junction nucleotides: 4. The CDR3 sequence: CASSYPDRDEKLFF. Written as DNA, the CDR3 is TGTGCCAGCAGTTACCCGGACAGGGACGAAAAACTGTTTTTT.

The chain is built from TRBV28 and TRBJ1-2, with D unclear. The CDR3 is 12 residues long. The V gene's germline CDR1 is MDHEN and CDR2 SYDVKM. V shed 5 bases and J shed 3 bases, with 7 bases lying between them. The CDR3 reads CASSPHDYGYTF. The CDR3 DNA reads TGTGCCAGCAGTCCCCATGACTATGGCTACACCTTC.

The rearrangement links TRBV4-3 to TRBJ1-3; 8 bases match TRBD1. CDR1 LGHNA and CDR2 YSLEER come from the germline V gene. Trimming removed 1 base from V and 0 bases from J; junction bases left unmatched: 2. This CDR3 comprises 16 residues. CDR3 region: CASSQGTGGSGNTIYF. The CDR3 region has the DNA TGCGCCAGCAGCCAAGGAACAGGGGGCTCTGGAAACACCATATATTTT.

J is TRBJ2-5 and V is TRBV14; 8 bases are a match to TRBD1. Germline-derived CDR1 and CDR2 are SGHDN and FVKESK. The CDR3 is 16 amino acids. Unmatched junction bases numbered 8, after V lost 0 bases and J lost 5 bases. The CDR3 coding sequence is TGTGCCAGCAGCCAAGAAAATCAGGGGGCATGGGAGACCCAGTACTTC. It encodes CASSQENQGAWETQYF.

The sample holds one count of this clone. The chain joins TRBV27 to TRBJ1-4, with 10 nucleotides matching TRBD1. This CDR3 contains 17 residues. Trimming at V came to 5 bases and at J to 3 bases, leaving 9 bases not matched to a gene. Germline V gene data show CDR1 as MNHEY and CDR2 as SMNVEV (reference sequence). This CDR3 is CASSKRTGGGANEKLFF. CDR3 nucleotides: TGTGCCAGCAGTAAAAGGACAGGGGGGGGAGCTAATGAAAAACTGTTTTTT.

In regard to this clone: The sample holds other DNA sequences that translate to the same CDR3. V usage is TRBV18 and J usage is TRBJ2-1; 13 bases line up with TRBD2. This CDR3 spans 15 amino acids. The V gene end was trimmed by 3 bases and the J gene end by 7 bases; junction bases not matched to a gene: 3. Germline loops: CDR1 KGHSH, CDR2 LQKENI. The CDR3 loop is CASSPGLAGDNEQFF. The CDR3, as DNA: TGTGCCAGCTCACCCGGACTAGCGGGGGATAATGAGCAGTTCTTC.

CDR3 DNA: TGTGCCAGCAGCTTGGGACTAGCAGGATCTAGCACAGATACGCAGTATTTT. Protein sequence: CASSLGLAGSSTDTQYF. The rearrangement links TRBV11-2 to TRBJ2-3, with TRBD2 identical over 9 bases. The germline CDR1 and CDR2 sequences are SGHAT and FQNNGV. Unmatched junction bases numbered 7, after V lost 3 bases and J lost 0 bases. The CDR3 is 17 residues long.

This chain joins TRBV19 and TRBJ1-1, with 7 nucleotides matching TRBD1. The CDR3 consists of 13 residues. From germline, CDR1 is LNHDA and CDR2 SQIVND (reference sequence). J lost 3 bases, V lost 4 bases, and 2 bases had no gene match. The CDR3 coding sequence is TGTGCCAGTAGTAACGACAGGGACACTGAAGCTTTCTTT. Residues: CASSNDRDTEAFF.

The CDR3 reads CACTLGQGFTGELFF. Written as DNA, the CDR3 is TGTGCCTGTACCCTGGGACAGGGATTCACCGGGGAGCTGTTTTTT. This chain connects TRBV30 to TRBJ2-2; 9 bases line up with TRBD1. CDR1 is GTSNPN and CDR2 is SVGIG in the germline V gene (reference sequence). Trimming at V came to 6 bases and at J to 4 bases, leaving 9 bases not matched to a gene. CDR3 length: 15 amino acids. Using reference TRBV30 and TRBJ2-2 for the parts outside the CDR3, the full variable domain is SQTIHQWPATLVQPVGSPLSLECTVEGTSNPNLYWYRQAAGRGLQLLFYSVGIGQISSEVPQNLSASRPQDRQFILSSKKLLLSDSGFYLCACTLGQGFTGELFFGEGSRLTVL.

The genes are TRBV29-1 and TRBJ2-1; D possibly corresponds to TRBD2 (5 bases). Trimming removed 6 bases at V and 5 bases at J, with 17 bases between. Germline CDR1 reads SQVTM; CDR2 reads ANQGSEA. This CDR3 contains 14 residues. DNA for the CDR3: TGCAGCGTGCTACTAGAGCCCAGAAACAATGAGCAGTTCTTC. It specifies CSVLLEPRNNEQFF.

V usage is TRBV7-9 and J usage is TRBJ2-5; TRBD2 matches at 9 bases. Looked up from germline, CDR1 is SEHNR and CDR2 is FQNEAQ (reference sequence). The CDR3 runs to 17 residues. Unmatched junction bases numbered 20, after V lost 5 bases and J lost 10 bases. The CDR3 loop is CASSRRSVGSGGHRQYF. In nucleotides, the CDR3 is TGTGCCAGCAGCCGCCGCAGTGTCGGAAGCGGGGGGCACCGCCAGTACTTC. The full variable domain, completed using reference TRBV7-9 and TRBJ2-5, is DTGVSQNPRHKITKRGQNVTFRCDPISEHNRLYWYRQTLGQGPEFLTYFQNEAQLEKSRLLSDRFSAERPKGSFSTLEIQRTEQGDSAMYLCASSRRSVGSGGHRQYFGPGTRLLVL.

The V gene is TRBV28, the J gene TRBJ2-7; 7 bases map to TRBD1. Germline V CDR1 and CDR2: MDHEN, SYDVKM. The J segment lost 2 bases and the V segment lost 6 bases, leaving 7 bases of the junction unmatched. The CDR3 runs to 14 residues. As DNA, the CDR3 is TGTGCCAGCAGCTTCGGGACAGCTCCCTACGAGCAGTACTTC. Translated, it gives CASSFGTAPYEQYF.

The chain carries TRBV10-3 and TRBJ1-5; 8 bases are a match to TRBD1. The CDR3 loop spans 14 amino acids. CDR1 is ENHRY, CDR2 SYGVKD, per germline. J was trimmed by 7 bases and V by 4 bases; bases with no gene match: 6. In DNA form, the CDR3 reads TGTGCCATCAGTGCCGGACAGGGCGGGCAGCCCCAGCATTTT. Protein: CAISAGQGGQPQHF.

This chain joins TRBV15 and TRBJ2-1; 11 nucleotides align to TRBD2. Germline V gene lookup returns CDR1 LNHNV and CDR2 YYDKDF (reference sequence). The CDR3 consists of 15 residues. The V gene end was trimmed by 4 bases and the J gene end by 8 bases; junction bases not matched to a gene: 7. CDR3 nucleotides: TGTGCCACCAGCACCCTTAGCGGGGGGGCGGATGAGCAGTTCTTC. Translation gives CATSTLSGGADEQFF.

CDR3 loop: CASSQLLNEQYF. CDR3 DNA sequence: TGTGCCAGCAGCCAACTCTTGAACGAGCAGTACTTC. V is TRBV4-2 and J is TRBJ2-5; D gene ambiguous. The end of the DNA is better explained by TRBJ2-7, so the J call may be wrong. Germline loops: CDR1 LGHNA, CDR2 YNFKEQ. CDR3 length equals 12 residues.

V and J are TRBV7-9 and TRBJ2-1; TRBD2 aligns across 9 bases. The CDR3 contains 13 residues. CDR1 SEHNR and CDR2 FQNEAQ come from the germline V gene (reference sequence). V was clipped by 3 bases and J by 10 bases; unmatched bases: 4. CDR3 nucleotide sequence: TGTGCCAGCAGCTTTGGGACTAGCAGCGAGCAGTTCTTC. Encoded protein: CASSFGTSSEQFF.

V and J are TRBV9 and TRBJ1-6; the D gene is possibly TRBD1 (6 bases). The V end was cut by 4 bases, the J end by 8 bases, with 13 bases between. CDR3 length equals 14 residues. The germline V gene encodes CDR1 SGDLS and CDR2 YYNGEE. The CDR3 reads CASSIQGRDSPLHF. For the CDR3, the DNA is TGTGCCAGCAGCATACAGGGAAGGGATTCACCCCTCCACTTT. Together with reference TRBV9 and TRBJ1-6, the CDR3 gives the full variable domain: DSGVTQTPKHLITATGQRVTLRCSPRSGDLSVYWYQQSLDQGLQFLIQYYNGEERAKGNILERFSAQQFPDLHSELNLSSLELGDSALYFCASSIQGRDSPLHFGNGTRLTVT.

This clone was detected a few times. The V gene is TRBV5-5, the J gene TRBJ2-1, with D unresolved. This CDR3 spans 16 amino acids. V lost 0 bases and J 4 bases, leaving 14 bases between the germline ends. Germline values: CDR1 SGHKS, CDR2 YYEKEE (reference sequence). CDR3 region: CASSLGANPRYNEQFF. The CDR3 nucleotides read TGTGCCAGCAGCTTGGGGGCCAATCCTCGGTACAATGAGCAGTTCTTC.